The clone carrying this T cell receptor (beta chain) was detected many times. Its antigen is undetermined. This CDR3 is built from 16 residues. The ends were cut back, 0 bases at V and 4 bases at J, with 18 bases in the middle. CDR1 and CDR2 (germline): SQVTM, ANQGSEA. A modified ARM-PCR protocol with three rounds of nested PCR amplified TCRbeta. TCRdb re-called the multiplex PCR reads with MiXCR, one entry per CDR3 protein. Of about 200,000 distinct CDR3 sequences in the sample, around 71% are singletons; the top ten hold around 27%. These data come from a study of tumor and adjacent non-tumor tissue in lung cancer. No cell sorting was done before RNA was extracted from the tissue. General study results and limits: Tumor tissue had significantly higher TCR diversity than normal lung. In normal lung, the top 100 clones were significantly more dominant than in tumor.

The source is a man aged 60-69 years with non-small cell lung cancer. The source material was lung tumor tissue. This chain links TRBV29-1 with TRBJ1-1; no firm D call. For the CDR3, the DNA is TGCAGCGTTGAAGATCGGCAAGGGAAAGAAGGCACTGAAGCTTTCTTT. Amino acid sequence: CSVEDRQGKEGTEAFF.